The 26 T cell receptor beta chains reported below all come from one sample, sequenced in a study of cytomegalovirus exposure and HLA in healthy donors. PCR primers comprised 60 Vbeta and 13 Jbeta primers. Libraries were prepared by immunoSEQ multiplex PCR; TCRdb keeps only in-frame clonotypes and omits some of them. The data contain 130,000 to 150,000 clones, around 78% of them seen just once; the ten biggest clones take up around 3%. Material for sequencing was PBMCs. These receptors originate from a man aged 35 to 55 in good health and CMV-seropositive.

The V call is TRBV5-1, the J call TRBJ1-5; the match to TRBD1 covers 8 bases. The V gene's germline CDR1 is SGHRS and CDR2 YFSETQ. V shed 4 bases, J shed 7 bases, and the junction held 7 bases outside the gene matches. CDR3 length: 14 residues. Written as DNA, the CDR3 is TGCGCCAGCAGCCCGGGACAGGAGAGACAGCCCCAGCATTTT. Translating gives CASSPGQERQPQHF.

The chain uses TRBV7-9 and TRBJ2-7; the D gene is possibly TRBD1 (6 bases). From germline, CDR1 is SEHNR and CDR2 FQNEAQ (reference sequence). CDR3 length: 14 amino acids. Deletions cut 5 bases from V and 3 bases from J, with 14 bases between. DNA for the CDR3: TGTGCCAGCAGCGGACACCGGGACAACTACGAGCAGTACTTC. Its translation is CASSGHRDNYEQYF.

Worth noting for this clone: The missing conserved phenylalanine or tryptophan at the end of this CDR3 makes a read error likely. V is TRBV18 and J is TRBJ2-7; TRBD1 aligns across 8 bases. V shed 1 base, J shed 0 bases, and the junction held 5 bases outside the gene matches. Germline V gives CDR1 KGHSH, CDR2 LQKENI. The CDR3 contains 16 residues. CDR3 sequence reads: CASSPRTGTSSYEQYL. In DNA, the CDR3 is TGTGCCAGCTCACCACGGACAGGGACCAGCTCCTACGAGCAGTACCTC.

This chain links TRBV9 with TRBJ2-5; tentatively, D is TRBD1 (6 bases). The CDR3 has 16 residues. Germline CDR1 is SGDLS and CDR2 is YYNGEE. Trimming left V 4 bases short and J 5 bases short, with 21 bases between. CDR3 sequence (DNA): TGTGCCAGCAGCCGTGGGGGTTCACAGGGTCGGGAGACCCAGTACTTC. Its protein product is CASSRGGSQGRETQYF.

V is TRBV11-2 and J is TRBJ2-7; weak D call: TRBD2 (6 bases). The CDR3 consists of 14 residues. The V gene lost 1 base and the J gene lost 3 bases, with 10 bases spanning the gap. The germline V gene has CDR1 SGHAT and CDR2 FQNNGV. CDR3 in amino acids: CASSLASGVYEQYF. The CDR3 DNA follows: TGTGCCAGCAGCTTAGCCTCGGGAGTCTACGAGCAGTACTTC.

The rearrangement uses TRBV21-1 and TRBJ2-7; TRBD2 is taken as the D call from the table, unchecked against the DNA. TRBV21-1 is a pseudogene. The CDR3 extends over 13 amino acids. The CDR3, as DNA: TGTGCCAGGGCATCGGGAGCCCCCTACGAGCAGTACTTC. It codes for CARASGAPYEQYF.

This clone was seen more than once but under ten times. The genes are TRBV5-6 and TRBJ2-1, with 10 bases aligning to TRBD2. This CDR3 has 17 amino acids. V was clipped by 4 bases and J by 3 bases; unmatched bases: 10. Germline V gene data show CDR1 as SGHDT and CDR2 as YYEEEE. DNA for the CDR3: TGTGCCAGCAGCAACGCTGGGAGCGGGAGGGACTACAATGAGCAGTTCTTC. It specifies CASSNAGSGRDYNEQFF.

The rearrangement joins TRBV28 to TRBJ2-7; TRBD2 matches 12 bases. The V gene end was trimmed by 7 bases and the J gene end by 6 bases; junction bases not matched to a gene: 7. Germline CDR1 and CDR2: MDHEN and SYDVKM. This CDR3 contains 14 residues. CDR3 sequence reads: CASNTSGRLREQYF. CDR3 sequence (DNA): TGTGCCAGCAATACTAGCGGGAGGCTCCGCGAGCAGTACTTC.

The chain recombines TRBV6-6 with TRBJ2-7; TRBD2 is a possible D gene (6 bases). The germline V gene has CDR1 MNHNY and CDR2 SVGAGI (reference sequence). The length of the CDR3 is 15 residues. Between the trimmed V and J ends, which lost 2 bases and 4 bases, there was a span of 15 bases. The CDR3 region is CASSYGTGASYEQYF. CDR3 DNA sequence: TGTGCCAGCAGTTACGGGACGGGAGCATCTTACGAGCAGTACTTC.

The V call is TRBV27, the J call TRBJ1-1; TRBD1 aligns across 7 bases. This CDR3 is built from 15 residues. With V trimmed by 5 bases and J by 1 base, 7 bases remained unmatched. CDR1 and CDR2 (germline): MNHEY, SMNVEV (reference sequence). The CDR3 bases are TGTGCCAGCAGTCCCTACCAGGGGGGGAACACTGAAGCTTTCTTT. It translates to CASSPYQGGNTEAFF.

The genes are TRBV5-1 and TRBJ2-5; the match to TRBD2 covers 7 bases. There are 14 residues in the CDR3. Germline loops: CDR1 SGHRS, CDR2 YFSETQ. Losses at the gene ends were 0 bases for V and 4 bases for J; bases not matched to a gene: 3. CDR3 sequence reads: CASSLVGRAETQYF. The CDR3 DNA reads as TGCGCCAGCAGCTTGGTGGGGAGGGCAGAGACCCAGTACTTC.

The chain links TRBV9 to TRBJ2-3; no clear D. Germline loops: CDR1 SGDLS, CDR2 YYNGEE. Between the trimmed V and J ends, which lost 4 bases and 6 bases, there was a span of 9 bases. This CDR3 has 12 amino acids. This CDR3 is CASSRLDDTQYF. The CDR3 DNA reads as TGTGCCAGCAGCAGGCTAGATGATACGCAGTATTTT.

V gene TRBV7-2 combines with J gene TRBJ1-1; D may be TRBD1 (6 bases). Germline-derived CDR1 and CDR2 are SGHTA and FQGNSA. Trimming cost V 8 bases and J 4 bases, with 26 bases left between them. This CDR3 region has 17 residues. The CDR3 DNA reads TGTGCCAGCTCAATAGGGCCTCCCGGGCAGGGGCTCACTGAAGCTTTCTTT. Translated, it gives CASSIGPPGQGLTEAFF.

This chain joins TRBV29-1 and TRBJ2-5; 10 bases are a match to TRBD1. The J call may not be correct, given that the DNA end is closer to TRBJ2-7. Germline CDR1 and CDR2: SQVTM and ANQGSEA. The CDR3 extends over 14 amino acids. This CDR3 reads CSVGRDRGVYEQYF. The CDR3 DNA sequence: TGCAGCGTTGGTAGGGACAGGGGAGTCTACGAGCAGTACTTC.

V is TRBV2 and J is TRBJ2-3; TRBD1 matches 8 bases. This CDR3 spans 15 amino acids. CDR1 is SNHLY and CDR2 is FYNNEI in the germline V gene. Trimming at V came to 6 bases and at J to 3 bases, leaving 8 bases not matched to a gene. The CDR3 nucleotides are TGTGCCAGCAGCCTAACAGGGGGGTTAACAGATACGCAGTATTTT. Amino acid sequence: CASSLTGGLTDTQYF. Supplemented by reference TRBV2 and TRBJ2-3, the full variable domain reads EPEVTQTPSHQVTQMGQEVILRCVPISNHLYFYWYRQILGQKVEFLVSFYNNEISEKSEIFDDQFSVERPDGSNFTLKIRSTKLEDSAMYFCASSLTGGLTDTQYFGPGTRLTVL.

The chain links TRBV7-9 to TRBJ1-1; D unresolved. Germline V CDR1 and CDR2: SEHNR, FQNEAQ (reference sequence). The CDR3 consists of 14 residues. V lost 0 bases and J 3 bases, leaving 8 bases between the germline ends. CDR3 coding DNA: TGTGCCAGCAGCTTAGCGGGAGGTCACACTGAAGCTTTCTTT. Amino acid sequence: CASSLAGGHTEAFF.

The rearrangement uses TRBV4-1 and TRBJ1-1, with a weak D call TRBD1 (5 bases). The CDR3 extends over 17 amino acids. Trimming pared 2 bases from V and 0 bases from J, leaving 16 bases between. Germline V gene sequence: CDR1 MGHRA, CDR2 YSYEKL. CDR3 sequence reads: CASSQTDRTTMNTEAFF. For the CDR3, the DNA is TGCGCCAGCAGCCAAACAGATCGGACAACCATGAACACTGAAGCTTTCTTT.

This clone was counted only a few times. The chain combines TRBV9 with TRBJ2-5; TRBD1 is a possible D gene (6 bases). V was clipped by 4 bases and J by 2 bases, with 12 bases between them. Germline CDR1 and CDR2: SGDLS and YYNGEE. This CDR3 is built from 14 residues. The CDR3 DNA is TGTGCCAGCAGCTCCACGCAGGGGCAAGAGACCCAGTACTTC. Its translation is CASSSTQGQETQYF. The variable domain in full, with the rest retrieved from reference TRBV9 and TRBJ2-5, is DSGVTQTPKHLITATGQRVTLRCSPRSGDLSVYWYQQSLDQGLQFLIQYYNGEERAKGNILERFSAQQFPDLHSELNLSSLELGDSALYFCASSSTQGQETQYFGPGTRLLVL.

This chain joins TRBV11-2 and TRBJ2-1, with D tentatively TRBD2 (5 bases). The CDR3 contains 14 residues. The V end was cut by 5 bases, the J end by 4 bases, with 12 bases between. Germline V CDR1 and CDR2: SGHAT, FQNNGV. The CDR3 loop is CASSPGRRYNEQFF. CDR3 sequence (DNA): TGTGCCAGCAGCCCAGGACGGAGGTACAATGAGCAGTTCTTC.

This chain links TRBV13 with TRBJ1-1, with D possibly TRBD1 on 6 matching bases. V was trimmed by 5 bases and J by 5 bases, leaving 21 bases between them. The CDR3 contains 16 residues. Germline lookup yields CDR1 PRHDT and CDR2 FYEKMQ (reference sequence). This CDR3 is CASSLSSTRGWTEAFF. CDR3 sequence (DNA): TGTGCCAGCAGCCTATCATCAACCAGGGGATGGACTGAAGCTTTCTTT.

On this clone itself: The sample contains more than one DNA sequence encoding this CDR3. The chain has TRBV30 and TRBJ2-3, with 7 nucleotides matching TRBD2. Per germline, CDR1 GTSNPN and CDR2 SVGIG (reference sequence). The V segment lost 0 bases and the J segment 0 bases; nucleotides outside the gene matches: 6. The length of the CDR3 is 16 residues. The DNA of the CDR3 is TGTGCCTGGAGTGTATTGAGCGGGACGAGCACAGATACGCAGTATTTT. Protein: CAWSVLSGTSTDTQYF.

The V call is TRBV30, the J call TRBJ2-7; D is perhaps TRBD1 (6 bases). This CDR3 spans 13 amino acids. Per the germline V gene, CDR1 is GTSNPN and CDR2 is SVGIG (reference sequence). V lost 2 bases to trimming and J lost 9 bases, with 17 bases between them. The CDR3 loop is CAWSPNQDSGQYF. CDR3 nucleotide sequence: TGTGCCTGGAGTCCCAATCAGGACAGCGGGCAGTACTTC.

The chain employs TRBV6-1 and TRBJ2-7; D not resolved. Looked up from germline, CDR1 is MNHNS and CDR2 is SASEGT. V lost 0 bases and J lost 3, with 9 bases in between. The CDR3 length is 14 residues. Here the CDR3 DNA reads TGTGCCAGCAGTGAAGCGCATTACAACTACGAGCAGTACTTC. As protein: CASSEAHYNYEQYF.

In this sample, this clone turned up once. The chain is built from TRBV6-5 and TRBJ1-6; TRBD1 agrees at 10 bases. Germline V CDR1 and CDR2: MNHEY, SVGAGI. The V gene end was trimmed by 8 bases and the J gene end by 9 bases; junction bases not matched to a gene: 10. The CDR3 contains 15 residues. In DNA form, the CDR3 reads TGTGCCAGCCTAATACCGGGACAGGGGAGTTCACCCCTCCACTTT. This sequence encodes CASLIPGQGSSPLHF.

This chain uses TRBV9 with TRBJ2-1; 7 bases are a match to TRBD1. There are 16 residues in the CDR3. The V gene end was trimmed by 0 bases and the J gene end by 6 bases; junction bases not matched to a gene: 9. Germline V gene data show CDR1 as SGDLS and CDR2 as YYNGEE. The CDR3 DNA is TGTGCCAGCAGCGTAGACCTAGGACAGGCGTTCAATGAGCAGTTCTTC. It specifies CASSVDLGQAFNEQFF.

DNA of the CDR3: TGTGCCAGCAGCCCAAGGGACAGCTCCTATAATTCACCCCTCCACTTT. Translated, it gives CASSPRDSSYNSPLHF. The chain uses TRBV9 and TRBJ1-6; TRBD1 agrees at 7 bases. V lost 4 bases, J lost 0 bases, and 4 bases stayed unmatched. This CDR3 comprises 16 residues. Per germline, CDR1 SGDLS and CDR2 YYNGEE.